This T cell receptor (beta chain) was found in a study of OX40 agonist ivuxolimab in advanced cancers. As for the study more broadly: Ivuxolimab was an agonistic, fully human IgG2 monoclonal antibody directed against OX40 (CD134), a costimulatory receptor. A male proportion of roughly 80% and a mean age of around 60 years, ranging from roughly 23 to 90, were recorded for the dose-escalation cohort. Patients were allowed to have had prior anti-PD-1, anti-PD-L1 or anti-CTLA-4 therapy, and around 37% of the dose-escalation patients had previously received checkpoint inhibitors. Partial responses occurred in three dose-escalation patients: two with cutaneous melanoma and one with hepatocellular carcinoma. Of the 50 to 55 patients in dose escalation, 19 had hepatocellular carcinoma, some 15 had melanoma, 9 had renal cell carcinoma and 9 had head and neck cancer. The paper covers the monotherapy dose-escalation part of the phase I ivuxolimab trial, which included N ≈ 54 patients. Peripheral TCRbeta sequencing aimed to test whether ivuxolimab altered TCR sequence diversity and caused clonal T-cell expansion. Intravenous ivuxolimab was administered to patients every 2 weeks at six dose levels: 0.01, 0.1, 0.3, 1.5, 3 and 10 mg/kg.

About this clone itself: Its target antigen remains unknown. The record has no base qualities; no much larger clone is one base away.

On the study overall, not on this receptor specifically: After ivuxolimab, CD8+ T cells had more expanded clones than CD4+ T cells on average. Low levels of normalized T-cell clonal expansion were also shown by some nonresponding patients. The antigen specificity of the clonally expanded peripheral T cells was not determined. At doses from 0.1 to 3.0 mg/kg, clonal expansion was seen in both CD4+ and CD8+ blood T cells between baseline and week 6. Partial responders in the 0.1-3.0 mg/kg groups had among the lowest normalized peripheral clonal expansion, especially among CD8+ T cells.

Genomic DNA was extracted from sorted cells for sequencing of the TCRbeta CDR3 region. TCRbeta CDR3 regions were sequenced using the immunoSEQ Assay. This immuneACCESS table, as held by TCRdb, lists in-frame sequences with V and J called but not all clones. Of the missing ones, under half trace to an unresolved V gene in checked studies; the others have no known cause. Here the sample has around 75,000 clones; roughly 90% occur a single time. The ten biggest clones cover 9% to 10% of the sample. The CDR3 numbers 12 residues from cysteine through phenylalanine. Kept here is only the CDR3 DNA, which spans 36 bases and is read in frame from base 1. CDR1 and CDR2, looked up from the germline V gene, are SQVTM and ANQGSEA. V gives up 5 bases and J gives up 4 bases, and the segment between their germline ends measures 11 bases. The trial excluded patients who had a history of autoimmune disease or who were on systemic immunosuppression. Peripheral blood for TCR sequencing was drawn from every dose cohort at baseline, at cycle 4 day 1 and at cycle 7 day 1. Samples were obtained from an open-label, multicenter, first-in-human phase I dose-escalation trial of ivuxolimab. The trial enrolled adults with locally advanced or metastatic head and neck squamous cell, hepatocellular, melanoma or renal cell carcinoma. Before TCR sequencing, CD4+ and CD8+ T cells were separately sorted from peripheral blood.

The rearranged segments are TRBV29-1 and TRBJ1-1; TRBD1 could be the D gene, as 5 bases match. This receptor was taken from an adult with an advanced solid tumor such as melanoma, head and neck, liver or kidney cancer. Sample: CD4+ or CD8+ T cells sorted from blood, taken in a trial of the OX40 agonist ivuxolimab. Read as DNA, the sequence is TGCAGCGTTCAGGACACTGGCACTGAAGCTTTCTTT. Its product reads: CSVQDTGTEAFF.